The sequence of this T cell receptor (beta chain) was determined in a study of regulatory T cells in long-lasting Graves disease. Study information: Newly diagnosed Graves' patients had under 3 months of antithyroid drugs.

Building of the TCR beta libraries involved iRepertoire HTBI primers and Arm-PCR of CDR3 regions. TCRdb re-derived calls from the multiplex PCR reads in MiXCR, one entry per CDR3 protein. The sample yields a few hundred thousand distinct CDR3 sequences, 20% to 25% seen once. The sample's time point: newly diagnosed GD, antithyroid drugs for less than 3 months. The TCR library was made from RNA extracted from PBMCs. This clonotype was counted at least ten times. Its cognate antigen is unknown. Regarding the study as a whole: Compared with new cases, persistent Graves' patients showed reduced TCR diversity. Shared public clonotypes totalled a few thousand in persistent patients, compared with over 800 in new patients.

Between the trimmed V and J ends, which lost 2 bases and 4 bases, there was a span of 14 bases. The CDR3 contains 15 residues. Germline V CDR1 and CDR2: KGHSH, LQKENI. This chain links TRBV18 with TRBJ1-2; weak D call: TRBD1 (5 bases). The sample consisted of peripheral blood mononuclear cells (PBMCs), taken at new diagnosis, from a patient treated with antithyroid drugs. This TCR was recovered from a female donor with Graves disease. The CDR3 region is CASSPESQGGYGYTF. Written as DNA, the CDR3 is TGTGCCAGCTCACCAGAATCCCAGGGAGGCTATGGCTACACCTTC.